These 27 T cell receptor beta chains came from one sample sequenced in a study of spatial heterogeneity in lung cancer. Study observations and caveats: Intratumoral expanded alpha and beta TCR counts were found to track tumor mutation counts.

TCRdb re-called the 5' RACE reads with MiXCR, one entry per CDR3 protein. Here the sample spans 4,100 or so distinct CDR3 sequences, 7.5% to 10% being singletons. These receptors have no identified antigens. Time point given: sample taken at primary tumor resection. The sequencing here drew on lung tumor tissue, taken at surgery. These receptors were collected from a male donor with early-stage non-small cell lung cancer.

This clonotype is medium-sized. The chain recombines TRBV7-2 with TRBJ1-5, with D unclear. Trimming took off 1 base at V and 1 base at J, with 8 bases between the two ends. Per the germline V gene, CDR1 is SGHTA and CDR2 is FQGNSA. The CDR3 extends over 15 amino acids. The CDR3 here is CASSLGVRSNQPQHF. The CDR3 DNA is TGTGCCAGCAGCTTAGGGGTTCGGAGCAATCAGCCCCAGCATTTT.

This clonotype is medium-sized. The chain links TRBV7-3 to TRBJ2-7; D may be TRBD2 (5 bases). V lost 5 bases, J lost 5 bases, and 13 bases lay in between. The CDR3 runs 13 residues. Germline lookup yields CDR1 SGHTA and CDR2 FQGTGA. The CDR3 here is CASSPPGVDEQYF. In DNA form, the CDR3 reads TGTGCCAGCAGCCCCCCCGGGGTAGACGAGCAGTACTTC.

By share, this clonotype ranks as medium-sized. The chain carries TRBV5-1 and TRBJ2-3; D gene unclear. The V gene lost 7 bases and the J gene lost 1 base, with 7 bases spanning the gap. The CDR3 is made up of 12 amino acids. The V gene's germline CDR1 is SGHRS and CDR2 YFSETQ. The CDR3 DNA reads TGCGCCAGCCGCCTTGGCACAGATACGCAGTATTTT. It yields the protein CASRLGTDTQYF.

Judged by abundance, this clonotype is large (0.1 to 1%). The V gene is TRBV3-1, the J gene TRBJ2-7; a weak D match, TRBD1 (6 bases). V was clipped by 7 bases and J by 7 bases, with 11 bases between them. The CDR3 consists of 11 residues. Germline loops: CDR1 LGHDT, CDR2 YNNKEL (reference sequence). CDR3: CASTLGGEQYF. The CDR3 region has the DNA TGTGCCAGCACCCTAGGGGGAGAGCAGTACTTC.

This clonotype is medium-sized. At one of its ends the junction is not consistent with the germline gene, which may arise from a read error. The gene calls are TRBV6-5 and TRBJ2-5; D is perhaps TRBD2 (5 bases). Germline V gene data show CDR1 as MNHEY and CDR2 as SVGAGI. This CDR3 comprises 12 residues. The DNA for the CDR3 is TGTGCCAGCAGTTACGCAGAGGGCGAAAGGAACTTC. It codes for CASSYAEGERNF.

This clonotype rates as medium-sized. V and J are TRBV6-2 or TRBV6-3 and TRBJ1-5, with D perhaps matching TRBD1 (5 bases). The CDR3 has 13 amino acids. Germline V gives CDR1 MNHEY, CDR2 SVGEGT. The ends were cut back, 6 bases at V and 4 bases at J, with 10 bases in the middle. CDR3: CASRSGRNQPQHF. The CDR3 DNA is TGTGCCAGCAGGTCGGGGCGGAATCAGCCCCAGCATTTT.

By share, this clonotype ranks as medium-sized. The chain uses TRBV7-9 and TRBJ2-4, with D perhaps matching TRBD2 (5 bases). CDR1 is SEHNR, CDR2 FQNEAQ, per germline (reference sequence). The CDR3 has 15 residues. V was shortened by 2 bases and J by 0 bases, with 8 bases between the two germline ends. The CDR3 DNA sequence: TGTGCCAGCAGCTTAACAGAGGGAGCCAAAAACATTCAGTACTTC. It yields the protein CASSLTEGAKNIQYF.

This clonotype was recorded a few times. This sequence joins TRBV7-3 and TRBJ2-1, with TRBD2 identical over 12 bases. The CDR3 length is 15 residues. Looked up from germline, CDR1 is SGHTA and CDR2 is FQGTGA. The ends lost 6 bases at V and 8 bases at J; junction bases unmatched: 8. The CDR3 bases are TGTGCCAGCAGTCGACTAGCGGGGGCCCTTCATGAGCAGTTCTTC. The encoded protein is CASSRLAGALHEQFF. Together with reference TRBV7-3 and TRBJ2-1, the CDR3 gives the full variable domain: GAGVSQTPSNKVTEKGKYVELRCDPISGHTALYWYRQSLGQGPEFLIYFQGTGAADDSGLPNDRFFAVRPEGSVSTLKIQRTERGDSAVYLCASSRLAGALHEQFFGPGTRLTVL.

By share, this clonotype ranks as medium-sized. This chain connects TRBV7-2 to TRBJ2-1; D is possibly TRBD1 (6 bases). Germline CDR1 is SGHTA and CDR2 is FQGNSA. There are 13 residues in the CDR3. V dropped 1 base and J dropped 5 bases, with 6 bases sitting between them. CDR3 loop: CASSLGGHNEQFF. The CDR3 bases are TGTGCCAGCAGCTTAGGGGGGCACAATGAGCAGTTCTTC.

This clonotype was counted many times. CDR3 nucleotides: TGCAGCGTTGAAGTCAGGAGGAACACCGGGGAGCTGTTTTTT. Protein product: CSVEVRRNTGELFF. The V and J genes are TRBV29-1 and TRBJ2-2; D is unclear. This CDR3 comprises 14 residues. Germline V CDR1 and CDR2: SQVTM, ANQGSEA. Trimming stripped 1 base from V and 1 base from J, with 7 bases between.

The rearrangement links TRBV29-1 to TRBJ1-1; no definite D call. Trimming removed 7 bases at V and 1 base at J, with 10 bases between. Per the germline V gene, CDR1 is SQVTM and CDR2 is ANQGSEA. The length of the CDR3 is 12 residues. CDR3 loop: CSGLWSNTEAFF. The CDR3, as DNA: TGCAGCGGCTTATGGTCGAACACTGAAGCTTTCTTT.

This clonotype qualifies as medium-sized. The chain recombines TRBV20-1 with TRBJ2-5, with 8 bases that match TRBD1. Germline V CDR1 and CDR2: DFQATT, SNEGSKA (reference sequence). Germline trimming cut 3 bases from V and 4 bases from J; bases unmatched to any gene: 4. This CDR3 spans 13 amino acids. The CDR3 sequence is CSARSRGRETQYF. CDR3 in DNA: TGCAGTGCTAGGTCCAGGGGGCGAGAGACCCAGTACTTC.

This clonotype is medium-sized in the sample. The V call is TRBV5-4, the J call TRBJ2-7; 10 nucleotides agree with TRBD2. V lost 2 bases, J lost 7 bases, and 12 bases stayed unmatched. This CDR3 is built from 16 residues. Germline values: CDR1 SGHNT, CDR2 YYREEE (reference sequence). This CDR3 reads CASSFKTSGWLLEQYF. CDR3 DNA: TGTGCCAGCAGCTTCAAGACTAGCGGGTGGCTCCTGGAGCAGTACTTC.

In this sample, this clonotype is medium-sized. The gene calls are TRBV30 and TRBJ2-1; possibly TRBD2 for D (5 bases). The CDR3 is 14 amino acids. Germline V gene data show CDR1 as GTSNPN and CDR2 as SVGIG (reference sequence). Deletions cut 0 bases from V and 1 base from J, with 7 bases between. The CDR3 reads CAWSVTGSYNEQFF. CDR3 bases: TGTGCCTGGAGTGTAACGGGGTCCTACAATGAGCAGTTCTTC.

This clonotype was seen repeatedly, ten times or more. The chain carries TRBV29-1 and TRBJ2-3; D might be TRBD2 (5 bases). The ends were cut back, 6 bases at V and 1 base at J, with 14 bases in the middle. CDR3 length equals 14 residues. The germline V gene encodes CDR1 SQVTM and CDR2 ANQGSEA. In DNA, the CDR3 is TGCAGCGTGAACCCGGGATCCCGCACAGATACGCAGTATTTT. This encodes CSVNPGSRTDTQYF.

This clonotype appeared many times. The gene calls are TRBV5-5 and TRBJ2-5; D tentatively reads TRBD1 or TRBD2 (6 bases each). CDR3 length equals 16 residues. Germline CDR1 is SGHKS and CDR2 is YYEKEE (reference sequence). Trimming removed 0 bases at V and 7 bases at J, with 19 bases between. CDR3 nucleotides: TGTGCCAGCAGCTTGGACGTCGGGGGCGCGTTGATGACCCAGTACTTC. Protein sequence: CASSLDVGGALMTQYF.

This clonotype counts as medium-sized. V is TRBV4-2 and J is TRBJ1-2, with 8 bases fitting TRBD1. Germline V gives CDR1 LGHNA, CDR2 YNFKEQ. CDR3 size: 15 residues. The V segment lost 2 bases and the J segment 7 bases; nucleotides outside the gene matches: 9. The chain's CDR3 is CASSQLQGDIFGYTF. CDR3 coding DNA: TGTGCCAGCAGCCAACTACAGGGGGACATATTTGGCTACACCTTC.

The genes are TRBV9 and TRBJ1-2, with 9 bases lining up with TRBD1. Germline lookup yields CDR1 SGDLS and CDR2 YYNGEE. The CDR3 length is 16 residues. The trim removed 3 bases at V and 4 bases at J, leaving 10 bases unmatched. In nucleotides, the CDR3 is TGTGCCAGCAGCGCCCACGCTGGGACAGGGACCTATGGCTACACCTTC. Its translation: CASSAHAGTGTYGYTF.

By frequency in the sample, this clonotype is medium-sized (0.01 to 0.1%). V and J are TRBV5-1 and TRBJ2-2, with 8 positions matching TRBD1. From germline, CDR1 is SGHRS and CDR2 YFSETQ. The V segment lost 5 bases and the J segment 6 bases; nucleotides outside the gene matches: 12. This CDR3 region has 16 residues. DNA for the CDR3: TGCGCCAGCAGTCCCCCCGGGACAGGTTTCCCCGGGGAGCTGTTTTTT. Its translation is CASSPPGTGFPGELFF.

This clonotype rates as large. This chain links TRBV4-3 with TRBJ2-7; perhaps TRBD1 as D (5 bases). Germline CDR1 reads LGHNA; CDR2 reads YSLEER. CDR3 length equals 14 residues. V dropped 0 bases and J dropped 2 bases, with 8 bases sitting between them. This CDR3 is CASSQDETAYEQYF. Written as DNA, the CDR3 is TGCGCCAGCAGCCAAGATGAGACAGCCTACGAGCAGTACTTC.

This clonotype is medium-sized within its sample. This chain connects TRBV12-3 or TRBV12-4 to TRBJ1-5, with D unresolved. CDR3 length equals 12 residues. Trimming took off 2 bases at V and 6 bases at J, with 5 bases between the two ends. The CDR3 nucleotides read TGTGCCAGCAGTTTAAGGCCTCAGCCCCAGCATTTT. It is translated as CASSLRPQPQHF.

By frequency in the sample, this clonotype is medium-sized (0.01 to 0.1%). V and J are TRBV5-4 and TRBJ1-2; D is perhaps TRBD1 (6 bases). The CDR3 is 16 residues long. Trimming took 1 base from V and 11 from J, leaving 24 bases between them. CDR1 is SGHNT and CDR2 is YYREEE in the germline V gene (reference sequence). The CDR3 here is CASSLPLTGGAVRYTF. Written as DNA, the CDR3 is TGTGCCAGCAGCTTGCCACTCACGGGGGGCGCAGTAAGGTACACCTTC.

This clonotype occurred many times. The chain combines TRBV20-1 with TRBJ2-7; 10 nucleotides line up with TRBD2. CDR3 length: 14 residues. V dropped 4 bases and J dropped 7; count of bases not matched to a gene: 10. Germline V gene lookup returns CDR1 DFQATT and CDR2 SNEGSKA (reference sequence). In DNA, the CDR3 is TGCAGTGCTACGGCTAGCGGGAGACCGTCGGAGCAGTACTTC. Translation: CSATASGRPSEQYF.

The chain has TRBV7-2 and TRBJ1-6, with D uncertain. V was shortened by 0 bases and J by 6 bases, with 3 bases between the two germline ends. The germline V gene has CDR1 SGHTA and CDR2 FQGNSA. The CDR3 totals 13 residues. The CDR3 spells CASSLAVNSPLHF. The CDR3 DNA sequence: TGTGCCAGCAGCTTAGCGGTTAATTCACCCCTCCACTTT.

In its sample, this clonotype is medium-sized. This chain connects TRBV20-1 to TRBJ2-7, with D uncertain. This CDR3 is built from 15 residues. The V gene lost 1 base and the J gene lost 0 bases, with 13 bases spanning the gap. Per germline, CDR1 DFQATT and CDR2 SNEGSKA (reference sequence). The CDR3 DNA follows: TGCAGTGCTAGAGCTAGACCCCCGATCTCCTACGAGCAGTACTTC. The encoded protein is CSARARPPISYEQYF.

The chain uses TRBV11-2 and TRBJ1-2; D is perhaps TRBD1 (5 bases). Germline assignment: CDR1 SGHAT and CDR2 FQNNGV. Trimming pared 5 bases from V and 7 bases from J, leaving 17 bases between. The CDR3 covers 14 residues. The CDR3 sequence is CASSPMGGGGGYTF. The DNA for the CDR3 is TGTGCCAGCAGCCCCATGGGCGGGGGGGGTGGCTACACCTTC.

The chain links TRBV2 to TRBJ2-3, with TRBD2 as a possible D gene (6 bases). Trimming pared 6 bases from V and 0 bases from J, leaving 7 bases between. The CDR3 spans 13 residues. CDR1 SNHLY and CDR2 FYNNEI come from the germline V gene. The CDR3 sequence is CASRGTSTDTQYF. DNA for the CDR3: TGTGCCAGCAGGGGGACTAGCACAGATACGCAGTATTTT.